What follows describes a single TCR beta chain. This clone was seen more than once but under ten times. Its antigen specificity is not known. The input lacks base qualities; no much larger clone sits a single base away. The germline ends are 15 bases apart after V is trimmed by 0 bases and J by 0 bases. Spanning cysteine to phenylalanine, the CDR3 consists of 18 amino acids. Left in the record is the CDR3 DNA by itself, 54 bases read in frame from the first base. According to the germline V gene, CDR1 reads MGHRA and CDR2 reads YSYEKL. The protocol used for the library was the immunoSEQ multiplex PCR assay. TCRdb carries this immuneACCESS record with in-frame sequences only. Its versions omit some clonotypes, under half of them owing to an unresolved V gene in the studies checked, with the rest unexplained. The table for this sample lists roughly 130,000 clones; roughly 88% of them were counted only once. The ten largest clones take up about 3.2% of the sample.

The data derive from a study of control samples from healthy donors and cancer patients (dated by TCRdb to the early 2020s). The sample was blood. The chain links TRBV4-1 with TRBJ2-1, with the D gene too uncertain to name. The receptor's source is a man between 50 and 59 years old in good health. The CDR3 amino acid sequence is: CASSQEGLGTSSYNEQFF. DNA sequence: TGCGCCAGCAGCCAAGAAGGCTTGGGTACGAGCTCCTACAATGAGCAGTTCTTC.